This T cell receptor beta chain stems from a study of T cells in localized non-small cell lung cancer. This clone occurred a few times. Profiling relied on immunoSEQ multiplex PCR, and the TCRdb table lists in-frame clones only, not all of them. Among about 77,000 clones listed, 88% were seen once. The V gene's germline CDR1 is SGHKS and CDR2 YYEKEE (reference sequence). V gave up 2 bases and J gave up 3 bases, with 11 bases separating them. This CDR3 spans 14 amino acids. This sequence joins TRBV5-5 and TRBJ1-1; maybe TRBD1 (5 bases). This clonotype originated in a woman aged 35-75 years with stage I squamous cell lung carcinoma. The specimen was peripheral blood, collected before any cancer treatment. The CDR3 reads CASSFQGGYTEAFF. In nucleotides, the CDR3 is TGTGCCAGCAGCTTCCAGGGTGGGTACACTGAAGCTTTCTTT.